This T cell receptor (beta chain) originates from a study of cytomegalovirus exposure and HLA in healthy donors. Trimming removed 6 bases from V and 13 bases from J; junction bases left unmatched: 12. The CDR3 length is 15 residues. Germline CDR1 reads MNHEY; CDR2 reads SVGAGI. Whereas donors were nominally healthy upon sampling, unrecorded immune exposures were probable. This clone was seen a few times. Its antigen is undetermined. PCR was performed using 60 Vbeta and 13 Jbeta primers. Profiling relied on immunoSEQ multiplex PCR, and the TCRdb table lists in-frame clones only, not all of them. In the table there are 50,000 to 65,000 clones, roughly 80% of which are singletons. Study results and caveats: The productive fraction for most TCR beta V segments was about 87% or about 30% in an earlier analysis. In a later analysis, TCR beta V- and J-gene trimming was associated with a missense DCLRE1C variant.

Sequences were obtained from PBMCs. V and J are TRBV6-5 and TRBJ1-6; TRBD1 matches 10 bases. The TCR comes from a woman in her 40s in good health and CMV-seropositive. The CDR3 loop is CASSDPGQGSPPLHF. CDR3 nucleotides: TGTGCCAGCAGCGATCCGGGACAGGGGTCCCCCCCCCTCCACTTT.